These T cell receptor beta chains were read from a single sample in a study of T cells in localized non-small cell lung cancer. Produced via immunoSEQ multiplex PCR; TCRdb's table is partial and in-frame only. The sample contains 75,000 to 80,000 clones, 88% of which appear only once. The sample here was peripheral blood, taken before any cancer treatment. The receptor source for this set is a woman aged 35 to 75 with stage I squamous cell lung carcinoma. CDR3s include the opening cysteine and the closing phenylalanine or tryptophan. The D gene is left open where the match is weak. The size field is filled for only some rows; it gives once, few, many or a size class.

v_gene	abundance	j_gene	d_gene	CDR3nt	CDR3aa
TRBV6-1	NA	TRBJ1-5	NA	TGTGCCAGCAGTGTTTACCCGCAGGGCCCCCAGCCCCAGCATTTT	CASSVYPQGPQPQHF
TRBV18	NA	TRBJ1-3	TRBD1	TGTGCCAGCTCCCGGGGACAGATCCTGTCTGGAAACACCATATATTTT	CASSRGQILSGNTIYF
TRBV6-5	NA	TRBJ1-1	NA	TGTGCCAGCAGTAAACCGACAAGTGAAGCTTTCTTT	CASSKPTSEAFF
TRBV18	once	TRBJ2-2	TRBD1	TGTGCCAGCGCGCGATCGGACAGGTCGCAAGGGGAGCTGTTTTTT	CASARSDRSQGELFF
TRBV29-1	NA	TRBJ2-3	NA	TGCAGCGTTGATAGTGGTTCCCCAGATACGCAGTATTTT	CSVDSGSPDTQYF
TRBV7-9	few	TRBJ2-7	TRBD1	TGTGCCAGTCTTCCGGGACAGGGATTTTACGAGCAGTACTTC	CASLPGQGFYEQYF
TRBV7-2	NA	TRBJ1-1	TRBD1	TGTGCCAGCAGCCTACAGGGGATCACTGAAGCTTTCTTT	CASSLQGITEAFF
TRBV25-1	NA	TRBJ2-7	TRBD1	TGTGCCAGCAGTATGACAGGGGGTATATCCAATTACGAGCAGTACTTC	CASSMTGGISNYEQYF
TRBV30	NA	TRBJ1-1	TRBD1	TGTGCCTGGAGTTCTCCGGACAGGGTGAGGGAAGCTTTCTTT	CAWSSPDRVREAFF
TRBV9	NA	TRBJ2-3	NA	TGTGCCAGCAGCGTAGGTGACTCTGGGATCACAGATACGCAGTATTTT	CASSVGDSGITDTQYF
TRBV7-3	NA	TRBJ2-1	TRBD2	TGTGCCAGCAGCTTAAATTTGCGGGGGAGGCAGTTCTTC	CASSLNLRGRQFF
TRBV2	NA	TRBJ1-4	TRBD1	TGTGCCACTCAGACCGGGACAGGGGATGAAAAACTGTTTTTT	CATQTGTGDEKLFF
TRBV6-1	NA	TRBJ2-1	NA	TGTGCCAGCAGTGAAGCACTGGGGGGTCCGAGCTCCTACAATGAGCAGTTCTTC	CASSEALGGPSSYNEQFF
TRBV7-2	NA	TRBJ2-1	TRBD2	TGTGCCAGCAGCCTCCGTCCAGCGGGGGCGGCCAATGAGCAGTTCTTC	CASSLRPAGAANEQFF
TRBV10-3	NA	TRBJ1-6	TRBD1	TGTGCCATCAGTGAGAGGGACAGTAATTCACCCCTCCACTTT	CAISERDSNSPLHF
TRBV29-1	NA	TRBJ2-5	NA	TGCAGCGTTGAAGTTCATATGGGAGAGACCCAGTACTTC	CSVEVHMGETQYF
TRBV4-1	NA	TRBJ2-2	TRBD1	TGCGCCAGCAGCCAAGGGCAGGGGGCCGGCGGGGAGCTGTTTTTT	CASSQGQGAGGELFF
TRBV9	NA	TRBJ1-6	NA	TGTGCCAGCAGCGTAAGGTCCCGGCCCGCGCAGGGGAATTCACCCCTCCACTTT	CASSVRSRPAQGNSPLHF
TRBV5-1	NA	TRBJ2-3	NA	TGCGCCAGCAGCCGGGGGGTAAGGGGGCCGAGCACAGATACGCAGTATTTT	CASSRGVRGPSTDTQYF
TRBV15	NA	TRBJ2-2	NA	TGTGCCACCAGCAGCGGTACAATAAACAGGGGGGGAAACACCGGGGAGCTGTTTTTT	CATSSGTINRGGNTGELFF
TRBV2	NA	TRBJ1-1	TRBD1	TGTGCCAGCAGGGGTCAGGGGGACACTGAAGCTTTCTTT	CASRGQGDTEAFF
TRBV18	NA	TRBJ1-6	NA	TGTGCCAGCTCGCCGACAGTAGACTATAATTCACCCCTCCACTTT	CASSPTVDYNSPLHF
TRBV4-1	NA	TRBJ2-3	NA	TGCGCCAGCAGCCAGAGGGGACCACCAGATACGCAGTATTTT	CASSQRGPPDTQYF
TRBV11-1	once	TRBJ1-5	NA	TGTGCCAGCAGTCCACTCAGGGACTATAGCAATCAGCCCCAGCATTTT	CASSPLRDYSNQPQHF
TRBV19	once	TRBJ2-7	TRBD1	TGTGCCAGTAGTATCAGAACCAGGGGGCGCTTGAGCGAGCAGTACTTC	CASSIRTRGRLSEQYF
TRBV7-2	NA	TRBJ1-2	NA	TGTGCCAGCAGCCACGCCACAGGGAGGGGCTACACCTTC	CASSHATGRGYTF
TRBV6-1	NA	TRBJ1-2	NA	TGTGCCAGCAGTGTGAACTGGCCCCTCGAGGGAGGCTACACCTTC	CASSVNWPLEGGYTF
TRBV2	NA	TRBJ1-2	TRBD1	TGTGCCAGCAGTGAAGCGAGGACAGGGCACACCTTC	CASSEARTGHTF
TRBV5-1	NA	TRBJ1-2	NA	TGCGCCAGCAGCTTGGGAGGATCCTATGGCTACACCTTC	CASSLGGSYGYTF
TRBV5-4	few	TRBJ2-7	NA	TGTGCCAGCAGCCTGACAGGCGGGGACGAGCAGTACTTC	CASSLTGGDEQYF
TRBV7-8	NA	TRBJ2-4	NA	TGTGCCAGCAGCGCCGGGACAAACAAAAACATTCAGTACTTC	CASSAGTNKNIQYF